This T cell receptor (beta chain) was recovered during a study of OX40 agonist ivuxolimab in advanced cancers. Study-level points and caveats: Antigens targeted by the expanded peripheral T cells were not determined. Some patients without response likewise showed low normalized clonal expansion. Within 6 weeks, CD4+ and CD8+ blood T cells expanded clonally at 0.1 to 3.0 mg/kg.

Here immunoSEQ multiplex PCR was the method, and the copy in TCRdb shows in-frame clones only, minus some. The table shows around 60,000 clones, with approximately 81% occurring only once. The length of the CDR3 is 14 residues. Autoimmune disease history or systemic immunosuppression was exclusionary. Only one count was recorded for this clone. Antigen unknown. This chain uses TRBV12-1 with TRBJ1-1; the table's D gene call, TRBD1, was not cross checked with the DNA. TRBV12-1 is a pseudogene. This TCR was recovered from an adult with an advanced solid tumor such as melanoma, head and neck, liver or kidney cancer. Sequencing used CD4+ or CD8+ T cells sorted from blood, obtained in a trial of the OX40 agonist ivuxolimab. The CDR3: CASSLARVDTEAFF. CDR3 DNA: TGTGCCAGCAGCCTTGCCAGGGTGGACACTGAAGCTTTCTTT.